The 17 T cell receptor beta chains reported below all come from one sample, sequenced in a study of read filtering for tumor transcriptome and immune sequencing. Molecular barcoded adaptors covering alpha/delta and beta/gamma chains were used on 400 to 450 ng RNA. TCRdb called the reads again in MiXCR, with one record for every CDR3 protein. This table holds about 86,000 distinct CDR3 sequences, approximately 13% found once. The material sequenced was a population of CD138-negative cells sorted from bone marrow. These receptors all stem from a donor aged 40 or over with multiple myeloma.

The V call is TRBV29-1, the J call TRBJ2-1; the D call may be TRBD1 or TRBD2 (5 bases each). Per the germline V gene, CDR1 is SQVTM and CDR2 is ANQGSEA. The CDR3 loop spans 15 amino acids. Between the trimmed V and J ends, which lost 7 bases and 0 bases, there was a span of 16 bases. Here the CDR3 DNA reads TGCAGCGCTTGGGACGGGTCGTCCTCCTACAATGAGCAGTTCTTC. It specifies CSAWDGSSSYNEQFF.

This clonotype was counted ten times or more. V and J are TRBV24-1 and TRBJ2-3, with D maybe TRBD2 (5 bases). V lost 4 bases to trimming and J lost 0 bases, with 7 bases between them. CDR1 is KGHDR, CDR2 SFDVKD, per germline. The CDR3 contains 14 residues. The CDR3 coding sequence is TGTGCCACCAGTGAGGGCGGGAGCACAGATACGCAGTATTTT. Translated, it gives CATSEGGSTDTQYF.

This clonotype was seen many times. The chain carries TRBV7-2 and TRBJ2-7, with D hard to call. Germline V gene sequence: CDR1 SGHTA, CDR2 FQGNSA. V was trimmed by 2 bases and J by 0 bases, leaving 8 bases between them. The CDR3 sequence is 14 residues long. CDR3 sequence reads: CASSLLHSSYEQYF. CDR3 DNA: TGTGCCAGCAGCTTATTGCACAGCTCCTACGAGCAGTACTTC.

This clonotype appeared many times. The V call is TRBV28, the J call TRBJ2-7; 11 bases agree with TRBD1. With V trimmed by 8 bases and J by 5 bases, 8 bases remained unmatched. The CDR3 has 14 residues. Germline V gene data show CDR1 as MDHEN and CDR2 as SYDVKM. CDR3: CASPGTGGFHEQYF. The CDR3, as DNA: TGTGCCAGCCCAGGGACAGGGGGTTTCCACGAGCAGTACTTC.

This clonotype was observed once. A read error may be the cause here, since a much bigger clone is one base away. V and J are TRBV12-5 and TRBJ2-2; 13 bases fit TRBD2. The germline gives CDR1 LGHNT, CDR2 FRNRAP. The CDR3 has 15 residues. Trimming removed 8 bases from V and 7 bases from J; junction bases left unmatched: 7. Here the CDR3 DNA reads TGTGCTAGTAGTGGACTAGCGGGAGAGGACGGGGAGCTGTTTTTT. Translated, it gives CASSGLAGEDGELFF.

A remark on this clonotype: With a much larger clone just one base away, this may be a read error. The chain recombines TRBV5-1 with TRBJ1-5, with a weak D call TRBD1 (5 bases). CDR3 length: 15 residues. The germline gives CDR1 SGHRS, CDR2 YFSETQ. The CDR3 DNA reads as TGCACCAGCAGCTTGGACGGGGGAGCGGGCCAGCCCCAGCATTTT. Its translation is CTSSLDGGAGQPQHF. Together with reference TRBV5-1 and TRBJ1-5, the CDR3 gives the full variable domain: KAGVTQTPRYLIKTRGQQVTLSCSPISGHRSVSWYQQTPGQGLQFLFEYFSETQRNKGNFPGRFSGRQFSNSRSEMNVSTLELGDSALYLCTSSLDGGAGQPQHFGDGTRLSIL.

Remarks on this clonotype: A much larger clone lies a single base off, so this may be a read error. V and J are TRBV7-9 and TRBJ2-7, with TRBD1 identical over 8 bases. Germline values: CDR1 SEHNR, CDR2 FQNEAQ (reference sequence). V lost 5 bases and J lost 9; bases outside the gene matches: 9. CDR3 size: 13 residues. The CDR3 sequence is CASSNQDRVGQYF. The DNA of the CDR3 is TGTGCCAGCAGCAATCAGGACAGGGTAGGGCAGTACTTC.

Only one count was recorded for this clonotype. This sequence may be a read error, since a much larger clone differs from it by one base. This chain joins TRBV6-5 and TRBJ2-3; tentative D call: TRBD2 (6 bases). From germline, CDR1 is MNHEY and CDR2 SVGAGI. Trimming took 6 bases from V and 2 from J, leaving 18 bases between them. The CDR3 spans 16 residues. CDR3 region: CASSRPSREFTDTQYF. The CDR3 DNA is TGTGCCAGCAGCCGCCCCTCCCGGGAGTTCACAGATACGCAGTATTTT.

To note about this clonotype: Its ends do not fully match the called genes, so a read error is possible. The V gene is TRBV6-2 or TRBV6-3, the J gene TRBJ2-1; the D gene is possibly TRBD2 (6 bases). CDR1 and CDR2 (germline): MNHEY, SVGEGT. CDR3 length equals 15 residues. The CDR3 reads CASSLRAGSYNEQFF. The CDR3 bases are TGTGCTAGCAGTTTACGAGCGGGCTCCTACAATGAGCAGTTCTTC.

The V gene is TRBV20-1, the J gene TRBJ1-1; TRBD1 is a possible D gene (5 bases). Trimming took 0 bases from V and 6 from J, leaving 14 bases between them. Per germline, CDR1 DFQATT and CDR2 SNEGSKA (reference sequence). The CDR3 consists of 14 residues. The CDR3 region is CSARDEAGIAEAFF. CDR3 DNA: TGCAGTGCTAGAGATGAAGCAGGGATAGCTGAAGCTTTCTTT.

This clonotype was recorded at least ten times. The rearrangement links TRBV29-1 to TRBJ1-4; TRBD1 matches at 8 bases. The CDR3 loop spans 14 amino acids. Germline lookup yields CDR1 SQVTM and CDR2 ANQGSEA. V lost 5 bases to trimming and J lost 8 bases; unmatched junction nucleotides: 10. As DNA, the CDR3 is TGCAGCGTTCAGGAGGACAGGGTCGGCGAAAAACTGTTTTTT. Its translation is CSVQEDRVGEKLFF.

The sample holds many counts of this clonotype. This rearrangement joins TRBV21-1 to TRBJ1-5; TRBD1, the table's D call, lacks a check against the DNA. TRBV21-1 is an annotated pseudogene. CDR3 length equals 15 residues. The CDR3 is CASSKDGGRDQPQHF. CDR3 nucleotides: TGTGCCAGCAGCAAAGACGGGGGGCGGGATCAGCCCCAGCATTTT.

At least ten counts were recorded for this clonotype. This chain links TRBV7-3 with TRBJ2-1, with D perhaps TRBD1 (6 bases). Trimming pared 0 bases from V and 9 bases from J, leaving 15 bases between. Germline V gene lookup returns CDR1 SGHTA and CDR2 FQGTGA. CDR3 length: 15 residues. The CDR3 reads CASSLTVGTTGEQFF. For the CDR3, the DNA is TGTGCCAGCAGCTTAACCGTGGGGACAACGGGTGAGCAGTTCTTC.

This clonotype appeared many times. The gene calls are TRBV10-3 and TRBJ2-7; D not certain. The CDR3 length is 14 residues. The V end was cut by 5 bases, the J end by 0 bases, with 11 bases between. The germline CDR1 and CDR2 sequences are ENHRY and SYGVKD. In DNA form, the CDR3 reads TGTGCCATCAGTACGGGCCGCGACTCCTACGAGCAGTACTTC. Translating gives CAISTGRDSYEQYF.

This clonotype was detected ten times or more. The chain carries TRBV20-1 and TRBJ2-7; a weak D match, TRBD2 (6 bases). V dropped 1 base and J dropped 3 bases, with 19 bases sitting between them. The CDR3 runs 16 residues. Germline V gene lookup returns CDR1 DFQATT and CDR2 SNEGSKA (reference sequence). The chain's CDR3 is CSARVFTAGTVYEQYF. DNA for the CDR3: TGCAGTGCTAGAGTATTTACAGCGGGCACTGTCTACGAGCAGTACTTC.

This clonotype was seen ten or more times. The chain links TRBV3-1 to TRBJ2-1, with 10 bases matching TRBD2. V gave up 4 bases and J gave up 3 bases; unmatched junction bases: 3. The CDR3 contains 15 residues. Germline V CDR1 and CDR2: LGHDT, YNNKEL (reference sequence). The CDR3 coding sequence is TGTGCCAGCAGCCCTCTAGCGGGAGTCTACAATGAGCAGTTCTTC. The encoded protein is CASSPLAGVYNEQFF.

This clonotype came up many times. This chain uses TRBV12-3 or TRBV12-4 with TRBJ2-3, with D possibly TRBD2 on 5 matching bases. This CDR3 is built from 14 residues. V lost 7 bases and J lost 4, with 15 bases in between. The CDR3 is CASNPGSSADTQYF. DNA for the CDR3: TGTGCCAGCAATCCGGGATCTAGTGCAGATACGCAGTATTTT.